The 21 T cell receptor beta chains given below trace back to one sample, sequenced in a study of T cell clonotyping in hematopoietic cell transplantation. The method was immunoSEQ multiplex PCR; TCRdb's version includes in-frame clones alone and lacks a portion of them. The sample contains some 2,000 clones, around 82% of which appear only once. The specimen was peripheral blood mononuclear cells. Receptors were obtained from a man aged 25-40 years in good health. Some clones in this sample may be carry-over from other donors' samples.

The chain links TRBV7-2 to TRBJ1-4; D gene ambiguous. Deletions cut 5 bases from V and 2 bases from J, with 12 bases between. CDR1 is SGHTA, CDR2 FQGNSA, per germline. The CDR3 loop spans 15 amino acids. The CDR3 loop reads CASSGRGSTNEKLFF. In DNA form, the CDR3 reads TGTGCCAGCAGCGGTCGGGGTAGTACTAATGAAAAACTGTTTTTT.

The chain uses TRBV4-3 and TRBJ1-5; no clear D gene. V gave up 1 base and J gave up 7 bases, with 8 bases separating them. Germline assignment: CDR1 LGHNA and CDR2 YSLEER. The CDR3 has 13 amino acids. Here the CDR3 DNA reads TGCGCCAGCAGCCAAGGAGTTAGCCAGCCCCAGCATTTT. Translating it yields CASSQGVSQPQHF.

This clone occurred a few times. The rearrangement uses TRBV6-1 and TRBJ2-1; 7 nucleotides line up with TRBD2. CDR1 MNHNS and CDR2 SASEGT come from the germline V gene. The CDR3 consists of 16 residues. V was pared by 1 base and J by 3 bases, with 6 bases of the junction left unmatched. The CDR3 spells CASSEEAGRGYNEQFF. The DNA of the CDR3 is TGTGCCAGCAGTGAAGAAGCGGGACGGGGCTACAATGAGCAGTTCTTC.

The V call is TRBV5-1, the J call TRBJ1-2; tentatively, D is TRBD1 (5 bases). Trimming removed 0 bases at V and 4 bases at J, with 10 bases between. This CDR3 comprises 14 residues. Germline V lookup: CDR1 SGHRS, CDR2 YFSETQ. The CDR3 spells CASSLGGAVYGYTF. The CDR3 DNA is TGCGCCAGCAGCTTGGGCGGGGCGGTCTATGGCTACACCTTC.

This chain uses TRBV19 with TRBJ2-1, with D tentatively TRBD1 (6 bases). The CDR3 runs to 15 residues. V was pared by 5 bases and J by 7 bases, with 18 bases between. CDR1 is LNHDA, CDR2 SQIVND, per germline (reference sequence). This CDR3 is CASSQTGSPGNEQFF. DNA of the CDR3: TGTGCCAGTAGTCAGACAGGTTCCCCCGGAAATGAGCAGTTCTTC.

The CDR3, as DNA: TGTGCCAGCACTCGAGGGCCTAATCAGCCCCAGCATTTT. Its translation: CASTRGPNQPQHF. The chain employs TRBV6-5 and TRBJ1-5; no clear D gene. This CDR3 region has 13 residues. V was clipped by 7 bases and J by 4 bases, with 11 bases between them. Germline CDR1 is MNHEY and CDR2 is SVGAGI.

The chain joins TRBV7-8 to TRBJ2-7; D not certain. V lost 1 base, J lost 7 bases, and 11 bases lay in between. This CDR3 is built from 13 residues. The germline V gene encodes CDR1 SGHVS and CDR2 FQNEAQ. The CDR3 region is CASSLEAFREQYF. CDR3 DNA sequence: TGTGCCAGCAGCTTAGAAGCCTTTCGGGAGCAGTACTTC.

The chain joins TRBV5-1 to TRBJ1-1; 7 bases align to TRBD1. The CDR3 sequence is 14 residues long. Trimming removed 2 bases from V and 5 bases from J; junction bases left unmatched: 6. Germline V gives CDR1 SGHRS, CDR2 YFSETQ. DNA for the CDR3: TGCGCCAGCAGCTTTTTTCAGGGGGATACTGAAGCTTTCTTT. Translated, it gives CASSFFQGDTEAFF.

The genes are TRBV30 and TRBJ2-1; the D gene is possibly TRBD2 (6 bases). Germline V CDR1 and CDR2: GTSNPN, SVGIG (reference sequence). The CDR3 has 16 amino acids. The ends were cut back, 1 base at V and 8 bases at J, with 21 bases in the middle. The CDR3 loop is CAWSDEGRGIADEQFF. CDR3 sequence (DNA): TGTGCCTGGAGTGATGAGGGACGGGGGATAGCGGATGAGCAGTTCTTC.

In its sample, this clone was seen once. J is TRBJ1-2 and V is TRBV28; 8 bases agree with TRBD1. V trimming: 4 bases; J trimming: 1 base; junction bases outside the gene matches: 5. This CDR3 has 15 residues. Looked up from germline, CDR1 is MDHEN and CDR2 is SYDVKM. The CDR3 nucleotides read TGTGCCAGCAGTTATCCACAGGGGGATAACTATGGCTACACCTTC. It encodes CASSYPQGDNYGYTF.

The genes are TRBV30 and TRBJ1-1; D remains ambiguous. CDR3 length: 12 residues. Trimming took 3 bases from V and 5 from J, leaving 10 bases between them. Germline CDR1 GTSNPN, CDR2 SVGIG (reference sequence). The CDR3 spells CAWSYTWTEAFF. CDR3 nucleotide sequence: TGTGCCTGGAGCTACACCTGGACTGAAGCTTTCTTT.

This clone was picked up a small number of times. V gene TRBV5-1 combines with J gene TRBJ2-5; a possible D gene is TRBD2 (5 bases). Germline CDR1 reads SGHRS; CDR2 reads YFSETQ. V gave up 0 bases and J gave up 4 bases, with 13 bases separating them. The CDR3 has 15 amino acids. CDR3 region: CASSLDYQRGETQYF. Here the CDR3 DNA reads TGCGCCAGCAGCTTGGACTACCAACGGGGAGAGACCCAGTACTTC.

Details on this clone: One junction end disagrees with the germline gene, perhaps due to a read error. The chain is built from TRBV2 and TRBJ1-2, with 9 bases matching TRBD1. Germline values: CDR1 SNHLY, CDR2 FYNNEI. The CDR3 has 13 residues. CDR3 sequence: CANYRGPYYGYTF. The CDR3 coding sequence is TGTGCCAACTACAGGGGGCCTTACTATGGCTACACCTTT.

V usage is TRBV4-1 and J usage is TRBJ2-7; D not certain. The CDR3 extends over 13 amino acids. V was shortened by 1 base and J by 3 bases, with 7 bases between the two germline ends. CDR1 MGHRA and CDR2 YSYEKL come from the germline V gene. CDR3 sequence (DNA): TGCGCCAGCAGCCAAGTCGTGGACTACGAGCAGTACGTC. Amino acid sequence: CASSQVVDYEQYV.

The chain combines TRBV5-4 with TRBJ2-2; TRBD2 agrees at 13 bases. V dropped 4 bases and J dropped 5; count of bases not matched to a gene: 8. CDR1 SGHNT and CDR2 YYREEE come from the germline V gene (reference sequence). This CDR3 has 17 amino acids. The CDR3: CASSTGLAGYETGELFF. The CDR3 DNA follows: TGTGCCAGCAGCACGGGACTAGCGGGGTATGAAACCGGGGAGCTGTTTTTT.

This sequence joins TRBV20-1 and TRBJ1-1; D not certain. The CDR3 spans 11 residues. Germline CDR1 reads DFQATT; CDR2 reads SNEGSKA (reference sequence). Trimming removed 6 bases from V and 0 bases from J, with 5 bases in between. CDR3 region: CSARVNTEAFF. CDR3 in DNA: TGCAGTGCCCGAGTGAACACTGAAGCTTTCTTT.

This clone appeared a few times. The genes are TRBV6-1 and TRBJ1-6; 9 bases line up with TRBD1. Losses at the gene ends were 4 bases for V and 8 bases for J; bases not matched to a gene: 6. Germline V gives CDR1 MNHNS, CDR2 SASEGT. This CDR3 region has 15 residues. The CDR3 here is CASSGTGGVDSPLHF. CDR3 nucleotide sequence: TGTGCCAGCAGTGGAACAGGGGGCGTAGATTCACCCCTCCACTTT.

The chain joins TRBV10-3 to TRBJ2-3; D remains unclear. CDR3 length: 13 amino acids. Germline lookup yields CDR1 ENHRY and CDR2 SYGVKD. Trimming cost V 0 bases and J 5 bases, with 6 bases left between them. The DNA for the CDR3 is TGTGCCATCAGTGAGTCGGACGGAGATACGCAGTATTTT. Its translation is CAISESDGDTQYF.

V is TRBV6-5 and J is TRBJ1-5; 7 bases are shared with TRBD1. With V trimmed by 6 bases and J by 4 bases, 6 bases remained unmatched. There are 14 residues in the CDR3. Germline values: CDR1 MNHEY, CDR2 SVGAGI. In nucleotides, the CDR3 is TGTGCCAGCAGCGAGGGACAGCTTAATCAGCCCCAGCATTTT. Protein: CASSEGQLNQPQHF.

This clone showed up just once. The chain has TRBV2 and TRBJ2-7; D gene uncertain. CDR1 and CDR2 from the germline V gene are SNHLY and FYNNEI. The CDR3 length is 11 residues. Trimming removed 7 bases at V and 3 bases at J, with 7 bases between. The CDR3 DNA reads as TGTGCCAGCACTGGACGCTACGAGCAGTACTTC. Translated: CASTGRYEQYF.

The rearrangement links TRBV2 to TRBJ2-7; D not certain. Germline assignment: CDR1 SNHLY and CDR2 FYNNEI. Trimming took off 4 bases at V and 3 bases at J, with 7 bases between the two ends. The CDR3 contains 12 residues. This CDR3 reads CASSVLGYEQYF. The DNA for the CDR3 is TGTGCCAGCAGTGTTCTGGGCTACGAGCAGTACTTC.